Below, 29 T cell receptor beta chains from the same sample are listed, as sequenced in a study of T cells in Graves' hyperthyroidism and ophthalmopathy. Amplification of TCR beta CDR3 regions was performed using RNA transcripts as template. The primer set for the first-round RT-PCR of the TCR CDR3 was HTBI. MiXCR, applied by TCRdb to the multiplex PCR reads, yields one record per CDR3 protein. The repertoire holds about 410,000 distinct CDR3 sequences, with about 15% as singletons. Sequenced: blood. Receptors were obtained from a man between 18 and 29 years old with Graves' ophthalmopathy.

This clonotype has ten or more counts. CDR3 amino acids: CASSKAGQGNYGYTF. As DNA, the CDR3 is TGTGCCAGCAGCAAAGCGGGACAGGGGAACTATGGCTACACCTTC. The V gene is TRBV5-6, the J gene TRBJ1-2; 10 nucleotides line up with TRBD1. This CDR3 is built from 15 residues. V trimming: 4 bases; J trimming: 2 bases; junction bases outside the gene matches: 5. CDR1 is SGHDT and CDR2 is YYEEEE in the germline V gene.

This clonotype was recorded many times. The J gene is TRBJ2-5, the V gene TRBV20-1, with 7 bases matching TRBD1. J gave up 3 bases and V 5 bases, and 9 bases lay outside the gene matches. The CDR3 has 14 amino acids. Germline CDR1 and CDR2: DFQATT and SNEGSKA (reference sequence). The CDR3, as DNA: TGCAGTGCTTTTTTACCGGGACAGAAAGAGACCCAGTACTTC. Encoded protein: CSAFLPGQKETQYF.

The chain combines TRBV10-3 with TRBJ2-7, with 7 bases fitting TRBD2. Germline CDR1 ENHRY, CDR2 SYGVKD. This CDR3 is built from 15 residues. Trimming at V came to 10 bases and at J to 0 bases, leaving 12 bases not matched to a gene. The CDR3 reads CATTSGTESSYEQYF. CDR3 bases: TGTGCCACTACCAGCGGGACTGAGAGCTCCTACGAGCAGTACTTC.

This clonotype occurred many times. The chain couples TRBV2 to TRBJ2-7, with 8 bases lining up with TRBD2. V gave up 2 bases and J gave up 7 bases; unmatched junction bases: 7. Germline V gene data show CDR1 as SNHLY and CDR2 as FYNNEI. This CDR3 spans 14 amino acids. The CDR3 region is CASSEWGTSKEQYF. As DNA, the CDR3 is TGTGCCAGCAGTGAATGGGGGACTAGTAAGGAGCAGTACTTC. Filled out from reference TRBV2 and TRBJ2-7, the complete variable domain reads EPEVTQTPSHQVTQMGQEVILRCVPISNHLYFYWYRQILGQKVEFLVSFYNNEISEKSEIFDDQFSVERPDGSNFTLKIRSTKLEDSAMYFCASSEWGTSKEQYFGPGTRLTVT.

A few counts support this clonotype. This sequence joins TRBV20-1 and TRBJ2-7, with TRBD2 matching 11 bases. The CDR3 is made up of 14 amino acids. Per germline, CDR1 DFQATT and CDR2 SNEGSKA (reference sequence). V dropped 4 bases and J dropped 4; count of bases not matched to a gene: 6. The CDR3: CSAKLGTSGYEQYF. DNA for the CDR3: TGCAGTGCTAAACTTGGGACTAGCGGTTACGAGCAGTACTTC.

The chain uses TRBV28 and TRBJ1-1; TRBD1 is a possible D gene (5 bases). The CDR3 is 13 residues long. The V and J ends lost 6 bases and 4 bases respectively, with 12 bases between them. Germline V lookup: CDR1 MDHEN, CDR2 SYDVKM. The CDR3 DNA reads TGTGCCAGCAGGGTAACAGGTGCCACTGAAGCTTTCTTT. Protein: CASRVTGATEAFF. Drawing the rest from reference TRBV28 and TRBJ1-1, the complete variable domain is DVKVTQSSRYLVKRTGEKVFLECVQDMDHENMFWYRQDPGLGLRLIYFSYDVKMKEKGDIPEGYSVSREKKERFSLILESASTNQTSMYLCASRVTGATEAFFGQGTRLTVV.

The V call is TRBV6-2 or TRBV6-3, the J call TRBJ2-7, with D maybe TRBD2 (6 bases). There are 19 residues in the CDR3. The V gene's germline CDR1 is MNHEY and CDR2 SVGEGT. V was shortened by 0 bases and J by 6 bases, with 27 bases between the two germline ends. The CDR3 region is CASSYSYPSGTPRLGEQYF. As DNA, the CDR3 is TGTGCCAGCAGTTACTCCTACCCGTCCGGGACGCCGAGACTAGGCGAGCAGTACTTC.

In DNA form, the CDR3 reads TGTGCCAGCAAAGCCGCTAGCGGGGGGTTGAGCAATGAGCAGTTCTTC. Its translation: CASKAASGGLSNEQFF. This chain uses TRBV13 with TRBJ2-1; 11 bases match TRBD2. CDR3 size: 16 residues. Germline V lookup: CDR1 PRHDT, CDR2 FYEKMQ (reference sequence). V was pared by 7 bases and J by 6 bases, with 11 bases of the junction left unmatched.

This clonotype has at least ten counts. The gene calls are TRBV11-2 and TRBJ1-3; D unclear. Trimming removed 4 bases at V and 4 bases at J, with 8 bases between. The CDR3 loop spans 13 amino acids. CDR1 is SGHAT, CDR2 FQNNGV, per germline. This CDR3 is CASSSNLGNTIYF. In nucleotides, the CDR3 is TGTGCCAGCAGCTCGAACTTGGGAAACACCATATATTTT.

The genes are TRBV5-1 and TRBJ1-4, with D tentatively TRBD1 (5 bases). The CDR3 covers 12 residues. Germline V gene data show CDR1 as SGHRS and CDR2 as YFSETQ. Trimming shortened V by 2 bases and J by 12 bases, and 11 bases separated the two germline ends. DNA of the CDR3: TGCGCCAGCAGCTTAGAAATGGGGGAACTGTTTTTT. This translates into CASSLEMGELFF.

J is TRBJ2-7 and V is TRBV7-3; possible D gene TRBD2, 6 bases. CDR1 and CDR2 from the germline V gene are SGHTA and FQGTGA. Trimming took 2 bases from V and 1 from J, leaving 12 bases between them. There are 15 residues in the CDR3. CDR3 in amino acids: CASSLQGGTSYEQYF. CDR3 bases: TGTGCCAGCAGCTTACAAGGTGGGACTTCCTACGAGCAGTACTTC.

This clonotype has only a few counts. This chain connects TRBV19 to TRBJ1-1; D is ambiguous. This CDR3 region has 12 residues. The germline V gene encodes CDR1 LNHDA and CDR2 SQIVND (reference sequence). Trimming pared 6 bases from V and 5 bases from J, leaving 10 bases between. As DNA, the CDR3 is TGTGCCAGTAGCCATACCGGGACTGAAGCTTTCTTT. This sequence encodes CASSHTGTEAFF.

A few counts support this clonotype. The chain links TRBV7-3 to TRBJ2-3, with 7 bases fitting TRBD2. CDR1 is SGHTA and CDR2 is FQGTGA in the germline V gene. J gave up 4 bases and V 5 bases, and 6 bases lay outside the gene matches. The CDR3 has 14 residues. This chain's CDR3 is CASSVSGYPDTQYF. In DNA form, the CDR3 reads TGTGCCAGCAGCGTTAGCGGGTACCCAGATACGCAGTATTTT.

The chain is built from TRBV7-2 and TRBJ2-1, with D perhaps matching TRBD2 (7 bases). This CDR3 contains 12 residues. The germline V and J ends were trimmed by 5 bases and 10 bases, with 12 bases remaining between them. Per the germline V gene, CDR1 is SGHTA and CDR2 is FQGNSA. In nucleotides, the CDR3 is TGTGCCAGCAGCCAACCGGGGGGCGAGCAGTTCTTC. This translates into CASSQPGGEQFF.

This clonotype has only a few counts. This sequence joins TRBV9 and TRBJ2-2; D gene unclear. The CDR3 contains 14 residues. Trimming cost V 4 bases and J 9 bases, with 16 bases left between them. CDR1 SGDLS and CDR2 YYNGEE come from the germline V gene. The CDR3 here is CASSSGWGSRELFF. For the CDR3, the DNA is TGTGCCAGCAGCTCCGGCTGGGGTTCGAGGGAGCTGTTTTTT.

The table lists this clonotype with many counts. This sequence joins TRBV20-1 and TRBJ2-1, with 7 bases that match TRBD1. Germline V lookup: CDR1 DFQATT, CDR2 SNEGSKA (reference sequence). This CDR3 region has 15 residues. V shed 0 bases and J 6 bases; nucleotides not matched to a gene: 8. The CDR3 region is CSARDMNRGSNEQFF. The CDR3 nucleotides read TGCAGTGCTAGAGATATGAACAGGGGTTCCAATGAGCAGTTCTTC.

This clonotype turned up a few times. V usage is TRBV4-2 and J usage is TRBJ1-2; 7 bases are shared with TRBD1. The V gene end was trimmed by 1 base and the J gene end by 8 bases; junction bases not matched to a gene: 7. Looked up from germline, CDR1 is LGHNA and CDR2 is YNFKEQ. There are 14 residues in the CDR3. The CDR3 region is CASSQAGQISGYTF. CDR3 in DNA: TGTGCCAGCAGCCAAGCGGGACAGATTTCCGGCTACACCTTC.

In this sample, this clonotype turned up many times. V usage is TRBV10-2 and J usage is TRBJ2-1, with D possibly matching TRBD1 (6 bases). The germline CDR1 and CDR2 sequences are WSHSY and SAAADI. This CDR3 has 14 amino acids. The germline V and J ends were trimmed by 3 bases and 4 bases, with 10 bases remaining between them. The CDR3, as DNA: TGCGCCAGCAGTGACCCGGGACAATACAATGAGCAGTTCTTC. Its protein is CASSDPGQYNEQFF.

J is TRBJ2-5 and V is TRBV6-1; D possibly matches TRBD1 or TRBD2 (5 bases each). The germline CDR1 and CDR2 sequences are MNHNS and SASEGT. Trimming pared 10 bases from V and 4 bases from J, leaving 16 bases between. This CDR3 comprises 13 residues. The CDR3 here is CAIQPFGGETQYF. The CDR3 coding sequence is TGTGCCATACAGCCGTTTGGGGGAGAGACCCAGTACTTC.

This clonotype came up many times. The chain couples TRBV11-2 to TRBJ2-1; possibly TRBD2 for D (5 bases). Deletions cut 7 bases from V and 1 base from J, with 20 bases between. This CDR3 comprises 17 residues. CDR1 and CDR2 from the germline V gene are SGHAT and FQNNGV. The CDR3 spells CASTDRPGIRSYNEQFF. The CDR3 nucleotides read TGTGCCAGCACCGACCGACCGGGGATTCGGTCCTACAATGAGCAGTTCTTC. Using reference TRBV11-2 and TRBJ2-1 for the parts outside the CDR3, the full variable domain is EAGVAQSPRYKIIEKRQSVAFWCNPISGHATLYWYQQILGQGPKLLIQFQNNGVVDDSQLPKDRFSAERLKGVDSTLKIQPAKLEDSAVYLCASTDRPGIRSYNEQFFGPGTRLTVL.

Notes on this clonotype: This may be a read error, as it is one base from a much larger clone. The conserved phenylalanine or tryptophan is not found at the CDR3 terminus, so this likely reflects a read error. This rearrangement joins TRBV20-1 to TRBJ1-2, with unresolved D. Germline CDR1 reads DFQATT; CDR2 reads SNEGSKA (reference sequence). Trimming pared 0 bases from V and 5 bases from J, leaving 10 bases between. The CDR3 sequence is 13 residues long. The CDR3 is CSARDRTEYGYTL. CDR3 nucleotide sequence: TGCAGTGCTAGAGATAGGACCGAGTATGGCTACACCCTC.

In its sample, this clonotype was seen a few times. The rearrangement uses TRBV6-1 and TRBJ1-3, with 8 bases that match TRBD1. This CDR3 has 14 residues. From germline, CDR1 is MNHNS and CDR2 SASEGT. J gave up 7 bases and V 6 bases, and 8 bases lay outside the gene matches. This CDR3 is CASREAAGGNTIYF. DNA for the CDR3: TGTGCCAGCAGGGAGGCGGCAGGGGGCAACACCATATATTTT.

This clonotype turned up a few times. One base away lies a much larger clone, so this may be a sequencing read error. The J gene is TRBJ2-5, the V gene TRBV11-2; 8 nucleotides align to TRBD1. Germline loops: CDR1 SGHAT, CDR2 FQNNGV. The CDR3 consists of 15 residues. The CDR3 sequence is CAGSLYRGLRETQYF. In DNA form, the CDR3 reads TGTGCCGGCAGCTTATACAGGGGGTTGAGGGAGACCCAGTACTTC. Full variable domain (rest looked up from reference TRBV11-2 and TRBJ2-5): EAGVAQSPRYKIIEKRQSVAFWCNPISGHATLYWYQQILGQGPKLLIQFQNNGVVDDSQLPKDRFSAERLKGVDSTLKIQPAKLEDSAVYLCAGSLYRGLRETQYFGPGTRLLVL.

Details on this clonotype: Likely a read error: the CDR3 ends without its conserved phenylalanine or tryptophan. V usage is TRBV30 and J usage is TRBJ2-7; 9 bases are shared with TRBD1. The CDR3 is made up of 11 amino acids. The V segment lost 8 bases and the J segment 3 bases; nucleotides outside the gene matches: 2. CDR1 is GTSNPN and CDR2 is SVGIG in the germline V gene (reference sequence). DNA of the CDR3: TGTGCCAAGGGACAGGGCTACGAGCAGTACTTA. This codes for CAKGQGYEQYL.

This clonotype showed up many times. This sequence joins TRBV7-8 and TRBJ1-2; 10 bases align to TRBD1. Trimming at V came to 10 bases and at J to 2 bases, leaving 4 bases not matched to a gene. This CDR3 is built from 13 residues. Per germline, CDR1 SGHVS and CDR2 FQNEAQ. The CDR3, as DNA: TGTGCCACCCAGGACAGGGGGAACTATGGCTACACCTTC. Amino acids: CATQDRGNYGYTF.

This clonotype appeared a few times. The gene calls are TRBV10-2 and TRBJ2-3, with 8 bases aligning to TRBD1. The V and J ends lost 2 bases and 1 base, in that order; junction bases with no gene match: 5. The germline V gene encodes CDR1 WSHSY and CDR2 SAAADI. The CDR3 loop spans 16 amino acids. In DNA form, the CDR3 reads TGCGCCAGCAGTGAGGCAGGGGGCTCGGGCACAGATACGCAGTATTTT. Translating gives CASSEAGGSGTDTQYF.

This clonotype was seen only a few times. This chain connects TRBV29-1 to TRBJ2-7, with TRBD2 as a possible D gene (5 bases). Germline V gene lookup returns CDR1 SQVTM and CDR2 ANQGSEA. The germline V and J ends were trimmed by 3 bases and 3 bases, with 6 bases remaining between them. The CDR3 loop spans 11 amino acids. CDR3 bases: TGCAGCGTTGACGCGGGCTACGAGCAGTACTTC. It is translated as CSVDAGYEQYF.

This clonotype was seen repeatedly, ten times or more. The chain links TRBV24-1 to TRBJ2-7; TRBD1 aligns across 10 bases. V gave up 3 bases and J gave up 7 bases; unmatched junction bases: 14. Per germline, CDR1 KGHDR and CDR2 SFDVKD. The CDR3 consists of 17 residues. The CDR3 here is CATSDATGTGDPLEQYF. The CDR3, as DNA: TGTGCCACCAGTGATGCCACCGGGACAGGGGACCCCTTGGAGCAGTACTTC.

The chain employs TRBV4-2 and TRBJ2-3; TRBD2 agrees at 8 bases. The CDR3 runs 15 residues. In germline, CDR1 is LGHNA, CDR2 YNFKEQ. V was clipped by 7 bases and J by 1 base; unmatched bases: 7. The CDR3 is CASNPGTRGTDTQYF. The DNA for the CDR3 is TGTGCCAGCAACCCCGGGACTAGGGGCACAGATACGCAGTATTTT.